This TCR beta chain was recovered during a study of blood T cell repertoires in COVID-19. The study recruited people aged roughly 18 to 100 years across roughly 23 US areas. Participants' reported clinical history set cohort assignment. Original handling: Using reference gene primer amplification, nucleated cell counts were estimated. The data were produced by immunoSEQ multiplex PCR, yet TCRdb's version contains in-frame clones alone and is incomplete. V and J calls plus clone size are reproduced from that table; the DNA served to infer D and trimming. This sample has 360,000 or so clones; more than 70% occur once, and the top ten carry 0.95% to 1.1%. CDR3 length equals 15 residues. Trimming pared 7 bases from V and 4 bases from J, leaving 16 bases between. The V gene's germline CDR1 is MNHEY and CDR2 SVGAGI.

The clonotype was recovered from a woman aged 25 to 45 who had been exposed to COVID-19. Sequencing was done on a sample of PBMCs or T cells enriched from blood (not recorded which). The chain couples TRBV6-5 to TRBJ1-4, with D possibly being TRBD1 (6 bases). The DNA for the CDR3 is TGTGCCAGCACAACAGGGACCCGCATTAATGAAAAACTGTTTTTT. Translated, it gives CASTTGTRINEKLFF.